This is a list of T cell receptor beta chains from one sample in a study of blood T cells in healthy people across ages. TCRdb used MiXCR to reprocess the 5' RACE reads, holding one entry per CDR3 protein. Altogether 750,000 to 950,000 distinct CDR3 sequences are present, about 55% being singletons, with the ten largest covering about 38%. The sequencing sample was made of blood. Receptors originate from a man older than 75 in good health. Each CDR3 is given with its conserved first and last residue. A D gene is named only where the DNA matches it firmly. Some rows have no size entry. The others give once, few or many, or a class for an expanded clone.

j_call: TRBJ2-7
clone_size: once
d_call: NA
v_call: TRBV5-1
cdr3_nt: TGCGCCAGCAGCCGGGGGGACAGCGACTCCTACGAGCAGTACTTC
cdr3_aa: CASSRGDSDSYEQYF

j_call: TRBJ2-7
clone_size: NA
d_call: TRBD2
v_call: TRBV4-2
cdr3_nt: TGTGCCAGCAGCCGGGGGGTAGCGGGAGGTAGCGAGCAGTACTTC
cdr3_aa: CASSRGVAGGSEQYF

j_call: TRBJ2-3
clone_size: few
d_call: NA
v_call: TRBV7-9
cdr3_nt: TGTGCCAGCACCACAGGAGGGGGAGGAAGGCACAGATACGCGTATTTT
cdr3_aa: CASTTGGGGRHRYAYF

j_call: TRBJ2-1
clone_size: NA
d_call: NA
v_call: TRBV9
cdr3_nt: TGTGCCAGCGGGGGACTCCGTGGTGAGCAGTTCTTC
cdr3_aa: CASGGLRGEQFF

j_call: TRBJ2-3
clone_size: NA
d_call: NA
v_call: TRBV18
cdr3_nt: TGTGCCAGCTCACCGCCCGGACAGACCTACAGATACGCGTATTTT
cdr3_aa: CASSPPGQTYRYAYF

j_call: TRBJ2-7
clone_size: NA
d_call: NA
v_call: TRBV27
cdr3_nt: TGTGCCATCCCCCGTGTGAGGGCGCTTTACGAGCAGTACTTC
cdr3_aa: CAIPRVRALYEQYF

j_call: TRBJ2-5
clone_size: NA
d_call: TRBD1
v_call: TRBV20-1
cdr3_nt: TGCAGTGCTGCAGGGGGCAACTGGTACCAAGAGACCCAGTACTTC
cdr3_aa: CSAAGGNWYQETQYF

j_call: TRBJ2-1
clone_size: NA
d_call: TRBD1
v_call: TRBV14
cdr3_nt: TGTGCCAGCAGCCAAGTTGGGTTCAGACGGTTTGCAACAGGGGGTCTGAATGAGCAGTTCTTC
cdr3_aa: CASSQVGFRRFATGGLNEQFF

j_call: TRBJ2-7
clone_size: few
d_call: NA
v_call: TRBV3-1
cdr3_nt: TGTGCCAGCAGCCATCATCCAGTGAGCTCCTACGAGCAGTACTTC
cdr3_aa: CASSHHPVSSYEQYF

j_call: TRBJ1-5
clone_size: few
d_call: NA
v_call: TRBV7-9
cdr3_nt: TGTGCCAGCAGTACCCGACCGGACCAGCCCCAGCATTTT
cdr3_aa: CASSTRPDQPQHF

j_call: TRBJ2-1
clone_size: NA
d_call: TRBD2
v_call: TRBV11-2
cdr3_nt: TGTGCCAGCAGCTTAGTGCCCGGGAGGGCCTACAATGAGCAGTTCTTC
cdr3_aa: CASSLVPGRAYNEQFF

j_call: TRBJ2-5
clone_size: NA
d_call: NA
v_call: TRBV15
cdr3_nt: TGTGCCACCAGCAGGGACGCGGGTCTCAAGGAGCAGTACTTC
cdr3_aa: CATSRDAGLKEQYF

j_call: TRBJ1-2
clone_size: NA
d_call: NA
v_call: TRBV6-6
cdr3_nt: TGTGCCACCCGAGGGAATTTAAACTATGGCTACACCTTC
cdr3_aa: CATRGNLNYGYTF

j_call: TRBJ1-1
clone_size: NA
d_call: NA
v_call: TRBV4-1
cdr3_nt: TGCGCCAGCACCGAGGGGGTTCTCATGAACACTGAAGCTTTCTTT
cdr3_aa: CASTEGVLMNTEAFF

j_call: TRBJ2-5
clone_size: once
d_call: NA
v_call: TRBV20-1
cdr3_nt: TGCAGTGCTAGGGGCGGATGGCATCGGGGGGAGACCCAGTACTTC
cdr3_aa: CSARGGWHRGETQYF

j_call: TRBJ2-7
clone_size: few
d_call: TRBD1
v_call: TRBV27
cdr3_nt: TGTGCCGCTGGGGACAGATACTACGAGCAGTACTTC
cdr3_aa: CAAGDRYYEQYF

j_call: TRBJ1-1
clone_size: NA
d_call: NA
v_call: TRBV5-1
cdr3_nt: TGCGCCAGCAGCTTGGGCTTGAAAGCTTTCTTT
cdr3_aa: CASSLGLKAFF

j_call: TRBJ2-1
clone_size: NA
d_call: TRBD2
v_call: TRBV20-1
cdr3_nt: TGCAGTGCTATGACGCTAGCGGGAAGAAGGTATGAGCAGTTCTTC
cdr3_aa: CSAMTLAGRRYEQFF

j_call: TRBJ2-1
clone_size: NA
d_call: TRBD2
v_call: TRBV6-6
cdr3_nt: TGTGTCAGCAGGGCTAGCGGCTCCTACAATGAGCAGTTCTTC
cdr3_aa: CVSRASGSYNEQFF

j_call: TRBJ2-6
clone_size: few
d_call: NA
v_call: TRBV11-2
cdr3_nt: TGTGCCAGCAGCTTAGACAGGGTCAGTGGGGCCAACGTCCTGACTTTC
cdr3_aa: CASSLDRVSGANVLTF

j_call: TRBJ1-1
clone_size: NA
d_call: NA
v_call: TRBV6-1
cdr3_nt: TGTGCCAGCAGTGACGTCGGCAATATTAACACTGAAGCTTTCTTT
cdr3_aa: CASSDVGNINTEAFF

j_call: TRBJ1-2
clone_size: NA
d_call: NA
v_call: TRBV6-5
cdr3_nt: TGTGCCAGCAGTCACTCGAGGATCTACACTAACTATGGCTACACCTTC
cdr3_aa: CASSHSRIYTNYGYTF

j_call: TRBJ2-2
clone_size: NA
d_call: NA
v_call: TRBV11-2
cdr3_nt: TGTGCCAGCAGCTTAGCCCCCAGGGGAGGAGGCGGGGAGCTGTTTTTT
cdr3_aa: CASSLAPRGGGGELFF

j_call: TRBJ2-5
clone_size: NA
d_call: NA
v_call: TRBV2
cdr3_nt: TGTGCCAGCAGTGAAGCGGTGCCGAACAATGAGCAGTACTTC
cdr3_aa: CASSEAVPNNEQYF

j_call: TRBJ2-3
clone_size: NA
d_call: NA
v_call: TRBV5-5
cdr3_nt: TGTGCCAGCAGCTTGGATCGCGGGGTTGTAACAGATACGCAGTATTTT
cdr3_aa: CASSLDRGVVTDTQYF

j_call: TRBJ2-4
clone_size: NA
d_call: TRBD1
v_call: TRBV9
cdr3_nt: TGTGCCAGCAGCGTAGCCGGGACAGGGATGTGGGAGCAGTACTTC
cdr3_aa: CASSVAGTGMWEQYF

j_call: TRBJ2-7
clone_size: NA
d_call: NA
v_call: TRBV9
cdr3_nt: TGTGCCAGCAGCGTAGGTCGGGGACCCTACGAGCAGTACTTC
cdr3_aa: CASSVGRGPYEQYF

j_call: TRBJ2-7
clone_size: NA
d_call: TRBD1
v_call: TRBV6-5
cdr3_nt: TGTGCCAGCAGTTACGGGACAGGCCGCTACGAGCAGTACTTC
cdr3_aa: CASSYGTGRYEQYF

j_call: TRBJ2-7
clone_size: NA
d_call: TRBD2
v_call: TRBV20-1
cdr3_nt: TGCAGTGCTCCTAGCGGAACCTCCTACGAGCAGTACTTC
cdr3_aa: CSAPSGTSYEQYF

j_call: TRBJ2-7
clone_size: NA
d_call: NA
v_call: TRBV20-1
cdr3_nt: TGCAGTGCTAGTTTAAGCTCCTACGAGCAGTACTTC
cdr3_aa: CSASLSSYEQYF

j_call: TRBJ2-1
clone_size: few
d_call: TRBD2
v_call: TRBV7-9
cdr3_nt: TGTGCCAGCAGCTTATCCGGGACTAGCGATGAGCAGTTCTTC
cdr3_aa: CASSLSGTSDEQFF

j_call: TRBJ2-7
clone_size: NA
d_call: TRBD1
v_call: TRBV2
cdr3_nt: TGTGCCAGCAGTGAAAGGACAGGAGTATACGAGCAGTACTTC
cdr3_aa: CASSERTGVYEQYF

j_call: TRBJ2-1
clone_size: NA
d_call: TRBD2
v_call: TRBV24-1
cdr3_nt: TGTGCCACCAGTGACCCGGGACTAGCGCGGACAAGGGGGGAGCAGTTCTTC
cdr3_aa: CATSDPGLARTRGEQFF

j_call: TRBJ2-1
clone_size: many
d_call: NA
v_call: TRBV5-1
cdr3_nt: TGCGCCAGCAGCCGGGACTCAAACTCCTACAATGAGCAGTTCTTC
cdr3_aa: CASSRDSNSYNEQFF

j_call: TRBJ2-3
clone_size: few
d_call: TRBD2
v_call: TRBV7-2
cdr3_nt: TGTGCCAGCAGCTTAACCTACCAGGTGCGGGAGGCACGGCGCACAGATACGCAGTATTTT
cdr3_aa: CASSLTYQVREARRTDTQYF

j_call: TRBJ1-2
clone_size: few
d_call: NA
v_call: TRBV25-1
cdr3_nt: TGTGCCAGCAGTGAACTTCGGGTCCAGCGTGCAGGGAAGAACTATGGCTACACCTTC
cdr3_aa: CASSELRVQRAGKNYGYTF

j_call: TRBJ1-2
clone_size: NA
d_call: NA
v_call: TRBV15
cdr3_nt: TGTGCCACCAGCAGAGAAGTATCGGGCGGCTACACCTTC
cdr3_aa: CATSREVSGGYTF